This TCR beta chain originates from a study of blood T cell repertoires in COVID-19. Study summary: Spain, Italy and the United States supplied samples that represented acute and convalescent COVID-19.

The CDR3 runs 11 residues. Trimming left V 3 bases short and J 4 bases short, with 6 bases between. Germline CDR1 DFQATT, CDR2 SNEGSKA (reference sequence). Sequencing used immunoSEQ multiplex PCR; TCRdb keeps in-frame clones, though not all of them. The sample comprises about 260,000 clones, 88% of which are singletons, and approximately 3% rests with the top ten. Allocation to cohorts depended on clinical history reported by the participants. The sample was PBMCs or T cells enriched from blood (not recorded which). This sequence originates from a woman aged 50 to 60 who had recovered from COVID-19. The rearrangement joins TRBV20-1 to TRBJ2-5; TRBD1 might be the D (5 bases). The CDR3 spells CSASQGETQYF. In nucleotides, the CDR3 is TGCAGTGCTAGTCAGGGAGAGACCCAGTACTTC.